The 11 T cell receptor beta chains listed next were all sequenced from one sample in a study of OX40 agonist ivuxolimab in advanced cancers. Produced via immunoSEQ multiplex PCR; TCRdb's table is partial and in-frame only. The sample lists about 53,000 clones, approximately 81% seen once, with around 4.3% in the top ten. Here the sequenced sample was CD4+ or CD8+ T cells sorted from blood, taken in a trial of the OX40 agonist ivuxolimab. The receptors come from an adult with an advanced solid tumor such as melanoma, head and neck, liver or kidney cancer.

This clone has only a few counts. This chain joins TRBV13 and TRBJ2-7; D gene unclear. Per germline, CDR1 PRHDT and CDR2 FYEKMQ (reference sequence). The CDR3 covers 13 residues. Trimming stripped 1 base from V and 2 bases from J, with 6 bases between. Written as DNA, the CDR3 is TGTGCCAGCAGCTTAGAAGACACCTACGAGCAGTACTTC. This translates into CASSLEDTYEQYF.

V is TRBV11-2 and J is TRBJ2-1; maybe TRBD1 (5 bases). CDR1 is SGHAT, CDR2 FQNNGV, per germline. The CDR3 has 13 amino acids. Deletions cut 5 bases from V and 9 bases from J, with 14 bases between. CDR3 region: CASSLRGPGEQFF. The CDR3 coding sequence is TGTGCCAGCAGCCTTAGGGGCCCGGGTGAGCAGTTCTTC.

The chain uses TRBV1 and TRBJ1-2; the table's D call of TRBD1 was not tested on the DNA. TRBV1 is shown as a pseudogene. The CDR3 sequence is 18 residues long. CDR3 loop: CTSSQDWDSGFGGYGYTF. CDR3 DNA sequence: TGCACCAGCAGCCAAGATTGGGACAGTGGTTTTGGTGGCTATGGCTACACCTTC.

Only one count was recorded for this clone. The V gene is TRBV12-5, the J gene TRBJ1-2; possibly TRBD1 for D (6 bases). V lost 2 bases to trimming and J lost 6 bases, with 10 bases between them. CDR1 and CDR2 from the germline V gene are LGHNT and FRNRAP. This CDR3 has 13 amino acids. The CDR3 loop is CASGLMGAHGYTF. As DNA, the CDR3 is TGTGCTAGTGGTTTGATGGGGGCACATGGCTACACCTTC.

The chain recombines TRBV19 with TRBJ1-2; 7 bases match TRBD1. CDR1 is LNHDA and CDR2 is SQIVND in the germline V gene (reference sequence). The CDR3 runs to 14 residues. J gave up 1 base and V 7 bases, and 6 bases lay outside the gene matches. CDR3 sequence reads: CASTLRDSNYGYTF. The CDR3 DNA reads TGTGCCAGTACCTTACGGGACAGTAACTATGGCTACACCTTC.

The gene calls are TRBV29-1 and TRBJ2-7, with unresolved D. With 3 bases removed from V and 1 base from J, the gap between germline ends came to 4 bases. CDR3 size: 11 residues. Germline lookup yields CDR1 SQVTM and CDR2 ANQGSEA. CDR3 nucleotide sequence: TGCAGCGTTGAGATATCCTACGAGCAGTACTTC. Translated, it gives CSVEISYEQYF.

This clone has only a few counts. V is TRBV19 and J is TRBJ1-5; 7 nucleotides agree with TRBD1. This CDR3 contains 15 residues. Trimming took 6 bases from V and 1 from J; bases not matched to a gene: 6. Germline-derived CDR1 and CDR2 are LNHDA and SQIVND (reference sequence). The chain's CDR3 is CASRPSDRSNQPQHF. CDR3 nucleotides: TGTGCCAGTAGACCATCGGACAGGAGCAATCAGCCCCAGCATTTT.

The V gene is TRBV5-1, the J gene TRBJ2-7, with D tentatively TRBD1 or TRBD2 (8 bases each). There are 18 residues in the CDR3. Trimming pared 4 bases from V and 4 bases from J, leaving 27 bases between. CDR1 is SGHRS and CDR2 is YFSETQ in the germline V gene. The CDR3 reads CASSRQGSSGVGTYEQYF. The CDR3 DNA is TGCGCCAGCAGCAGACAGGGGAGTAGCGGGGTGGGGACTTACGAGCAGTACTTC.

The chain is built from TRBV27 and TRBJ1-1; D unresolved. V was trimmed by 4 bases and J by 1 base, leaving 16 bases between them. The CDR3 length is 16 residues. Per germline, CDR1 MNHEY and CDR2 SMNVEV (reference sequence). CDR3 nucleotide sequence: TGTGCCAGCAGTTCCCTAAGGGTAGGAGGGAACACTGAAGCTTTCTTT. Its translation is CASSSLRVGGNTEAFF.

The chain couples TRBV7-3 to TRBJ2-7; 8 nucleotides match TRBD1. The CDR3 is made up of 14 amino acids. CDR1 is SGHTA, CDR2 FQGTGA, per germline. J lost 1 base, V lost 5 bases, and 4 bases had no gene match. CDR3 nucleotide sequence: TGTGCCAGCAGCCAAAACAGGGGGTCCTACGAGCAGTACTTC. Its translation: CASSQNRGSYEQYF.

The CDR3 DNA reads TGTGCCAGCAGCTCGAACAGGGTGCACACTGAAGCTTTCTTT. Protein: CASSSNRVHTEAFF. The chain uses TRBV7-8 and TRBJ1-1, with a tentative D call TRBD1 (6 bases). This CDR3 contains 14 residues. CDR1 is SGHVS and CDR2 is FQNEAQ in the germline V gene. Trimming left V 4 bases short and J 3 bases short, with 12 bases between.